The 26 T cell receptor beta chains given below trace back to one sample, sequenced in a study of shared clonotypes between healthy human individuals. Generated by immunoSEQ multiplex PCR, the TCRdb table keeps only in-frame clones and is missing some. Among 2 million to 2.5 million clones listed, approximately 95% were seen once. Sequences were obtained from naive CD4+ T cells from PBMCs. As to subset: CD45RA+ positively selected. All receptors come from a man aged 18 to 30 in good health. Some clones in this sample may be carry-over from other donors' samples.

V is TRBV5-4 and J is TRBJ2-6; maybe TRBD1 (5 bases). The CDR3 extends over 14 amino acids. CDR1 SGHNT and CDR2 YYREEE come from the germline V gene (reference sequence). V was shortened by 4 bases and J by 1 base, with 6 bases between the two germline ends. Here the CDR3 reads CASSGQSGANVLTF. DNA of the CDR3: TGTGCCAGCAGCGGACAATCTGGGGCCAACGTCCTGACTTTC.

The chain's CDR3 is CASSSEEGEKLFF. CDR3 nucleotide sequence: TGTGCCAGCAGCTCGGAGGAGGGTGAAAAACTGTTTTTT. The chain recombines TRBV27 with TRBJ1-4; D not resolved. The CDR3 sequence is 13 residues long. Trimming pared 6 bases from V and 7 bases from J, leaving 12 bases between. Germline-derived CDR1 and CDR2 are MNHEY and SMNVEV (reference sequence).

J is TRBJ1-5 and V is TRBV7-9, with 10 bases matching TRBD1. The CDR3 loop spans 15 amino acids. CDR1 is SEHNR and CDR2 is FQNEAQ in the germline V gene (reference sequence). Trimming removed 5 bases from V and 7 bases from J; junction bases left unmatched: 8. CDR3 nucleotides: TGTGCCAGCAGCGCCCAAGGGACAGGGGAACAGCCCCAGCATTTT. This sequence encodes CASSAQGTGEQPQHF.

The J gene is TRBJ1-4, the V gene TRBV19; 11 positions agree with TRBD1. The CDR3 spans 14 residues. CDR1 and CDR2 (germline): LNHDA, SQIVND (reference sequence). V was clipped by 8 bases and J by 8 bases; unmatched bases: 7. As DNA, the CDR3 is TGTGCCAGTGGGACAGGGGGTCGCCCGGAAAAACTGTTTTTT. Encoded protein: CASGTGGRPEKLFF.

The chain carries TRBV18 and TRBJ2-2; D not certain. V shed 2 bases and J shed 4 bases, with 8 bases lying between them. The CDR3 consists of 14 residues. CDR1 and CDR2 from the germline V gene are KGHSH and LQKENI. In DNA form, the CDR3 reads TGTGCCAGCTCACCAAGCTCCGGCACCGGGGAGCTGTTTTTT. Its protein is CASSPSSGTGELFF.

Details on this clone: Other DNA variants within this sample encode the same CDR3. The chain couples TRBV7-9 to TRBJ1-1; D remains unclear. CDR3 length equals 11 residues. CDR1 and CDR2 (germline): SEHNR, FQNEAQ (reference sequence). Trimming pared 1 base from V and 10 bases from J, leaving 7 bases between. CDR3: CASSLGGGAFF. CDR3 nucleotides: TGTGCCAGCAGCTTAGGTGGTGGAGCTTTCTTT.

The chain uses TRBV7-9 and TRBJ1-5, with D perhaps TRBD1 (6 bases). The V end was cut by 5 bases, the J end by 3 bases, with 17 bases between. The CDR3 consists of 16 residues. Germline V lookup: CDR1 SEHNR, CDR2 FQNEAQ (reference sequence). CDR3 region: CASSPGLTGANQPQHF. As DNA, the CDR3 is TGTGCCAGCAGCCCAGGGTTGACAGGTGCCAATCAGCCCCAGCATTTT.

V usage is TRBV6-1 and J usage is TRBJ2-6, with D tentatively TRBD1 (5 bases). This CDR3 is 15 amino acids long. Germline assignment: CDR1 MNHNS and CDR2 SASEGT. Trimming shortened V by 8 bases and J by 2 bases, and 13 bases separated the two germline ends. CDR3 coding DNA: TGTGCCAGCTCCCCGACAGCCCCTGGGGCCAACGTCCTGACTTTC. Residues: CASSPTAPGANVLTF.

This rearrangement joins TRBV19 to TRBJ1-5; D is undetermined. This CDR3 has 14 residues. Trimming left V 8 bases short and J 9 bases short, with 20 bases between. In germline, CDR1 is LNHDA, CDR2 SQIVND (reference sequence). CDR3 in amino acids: CASAGTAGIRPQHF. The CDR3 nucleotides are TGTGCCAGTGCTGGAACGGCTGGAATAAGGCCCCAGCATTTT.

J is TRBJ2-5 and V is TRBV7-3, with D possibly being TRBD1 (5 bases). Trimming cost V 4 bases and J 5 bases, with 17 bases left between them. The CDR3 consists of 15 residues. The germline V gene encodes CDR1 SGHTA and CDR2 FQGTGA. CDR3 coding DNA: TGTGCCAGCAGCTCATCAGGGTCTCTAGGGGAGACCCAGTACTTC. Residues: CASSSSGSLGETQYF.

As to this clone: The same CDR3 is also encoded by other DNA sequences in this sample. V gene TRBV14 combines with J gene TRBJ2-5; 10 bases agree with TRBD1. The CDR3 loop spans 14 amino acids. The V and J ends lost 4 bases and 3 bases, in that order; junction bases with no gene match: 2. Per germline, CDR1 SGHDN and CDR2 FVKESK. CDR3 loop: CASSRDRGEETQYF. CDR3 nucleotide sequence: TGTGCCAGCAGCCGGGACAGGGGAGAAGAGACCCAGTACTTC.

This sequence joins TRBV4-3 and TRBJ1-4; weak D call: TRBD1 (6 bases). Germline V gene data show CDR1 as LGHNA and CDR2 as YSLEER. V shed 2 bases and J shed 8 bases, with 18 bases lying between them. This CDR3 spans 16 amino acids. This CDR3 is CASSQLMGASGEKLFF. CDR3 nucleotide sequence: TGCGCCAGCAGCCAACTGATGGGGGCATCAGGAGAAAAACTGTTTTTT.

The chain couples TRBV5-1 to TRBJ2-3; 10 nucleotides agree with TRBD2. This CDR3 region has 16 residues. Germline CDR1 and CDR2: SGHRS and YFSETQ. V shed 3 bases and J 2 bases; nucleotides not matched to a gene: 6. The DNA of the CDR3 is TGCGCCAGCAGCTACACCGGACTAGCGGACACAGATACGCAGTATTTT. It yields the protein CASSYTGLADTDTQYF.

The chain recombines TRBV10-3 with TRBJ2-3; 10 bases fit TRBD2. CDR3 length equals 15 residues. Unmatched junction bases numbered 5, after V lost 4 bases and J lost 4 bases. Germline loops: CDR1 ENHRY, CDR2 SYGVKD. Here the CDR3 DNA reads TGTGCCATCAGTGGTCTAGCGGGAGTCCCAGATACGCAGTATTTT. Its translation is CAISGLAGVPDTQYF.

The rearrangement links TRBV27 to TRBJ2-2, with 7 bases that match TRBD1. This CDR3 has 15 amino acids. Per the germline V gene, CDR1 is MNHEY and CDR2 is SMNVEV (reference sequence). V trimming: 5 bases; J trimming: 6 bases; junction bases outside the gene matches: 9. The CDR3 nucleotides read TGTGCCAGCAGTCACCGGACAGGCCCCCCCGGGGAGCTGTTTTTT. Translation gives CASSHRTGPPGELFF.

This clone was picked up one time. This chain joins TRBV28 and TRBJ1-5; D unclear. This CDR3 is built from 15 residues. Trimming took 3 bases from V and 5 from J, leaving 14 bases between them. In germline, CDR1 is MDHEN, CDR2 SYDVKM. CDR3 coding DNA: TGTGCCAGCAGTTTTAGTAGAGAACCTTATCAGCCCCAGCATTTT. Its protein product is CASSFSREPYQPQHF.

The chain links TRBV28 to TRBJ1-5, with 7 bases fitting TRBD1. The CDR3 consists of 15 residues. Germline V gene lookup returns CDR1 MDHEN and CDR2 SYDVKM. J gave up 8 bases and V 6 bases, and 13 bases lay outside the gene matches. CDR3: CASSELDRAVEPQHF. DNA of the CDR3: TGTGCCAGCAGCGAGTTAGACAGGGCGGTAGAGCCCCAGCATTTT.

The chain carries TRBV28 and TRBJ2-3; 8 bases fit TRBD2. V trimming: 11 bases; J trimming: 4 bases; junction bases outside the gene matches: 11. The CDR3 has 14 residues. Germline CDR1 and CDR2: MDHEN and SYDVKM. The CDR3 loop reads CAAWGREAADTQYF. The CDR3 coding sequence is TGTGCCGCCTGGGGGCGGGAGGCGGCAGATACGCAGTATTTT.

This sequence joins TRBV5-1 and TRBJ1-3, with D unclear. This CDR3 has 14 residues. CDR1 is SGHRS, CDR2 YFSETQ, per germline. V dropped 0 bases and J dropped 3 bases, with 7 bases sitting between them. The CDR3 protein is CASSLGSVGNTIYF. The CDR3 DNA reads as TGCGCCAGCAGCTTGGGCAGCGTTGGAAACACCATATATTTT.

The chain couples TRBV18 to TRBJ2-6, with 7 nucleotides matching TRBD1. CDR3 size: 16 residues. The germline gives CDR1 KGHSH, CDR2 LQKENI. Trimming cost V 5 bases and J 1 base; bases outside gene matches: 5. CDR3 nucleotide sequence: TGTGCCAGCTCAACAGGGGAAGTATCTGGGGCCAACGTCCTGACTTTC. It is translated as CASSTGEVSGANVLTF.

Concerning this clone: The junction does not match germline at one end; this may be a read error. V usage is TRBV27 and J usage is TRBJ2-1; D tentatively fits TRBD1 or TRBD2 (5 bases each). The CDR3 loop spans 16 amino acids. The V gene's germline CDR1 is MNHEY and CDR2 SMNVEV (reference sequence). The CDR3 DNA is TGTGCCAGCAGCTTCCGAGGACGCCCGGAGGACAATGAGCGGTTCTTC. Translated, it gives CASSFRGRPEDNERFF.

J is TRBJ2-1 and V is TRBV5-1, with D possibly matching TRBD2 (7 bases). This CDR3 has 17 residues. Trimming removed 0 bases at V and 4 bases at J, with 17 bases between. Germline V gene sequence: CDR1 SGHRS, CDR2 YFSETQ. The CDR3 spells CASSLALGGGEYNEQFF. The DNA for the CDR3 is TGCGCCAGCAGCTTGGCTTTAGGGGGAGGGGAATACAATGAGCAGTTCTTC.

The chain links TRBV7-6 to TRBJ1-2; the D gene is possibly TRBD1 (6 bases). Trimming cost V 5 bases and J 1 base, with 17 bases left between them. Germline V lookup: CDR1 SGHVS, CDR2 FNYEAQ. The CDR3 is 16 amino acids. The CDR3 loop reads CASSPGLGTYNYGYTF. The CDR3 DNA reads TGTGCCAGCAGCCCTGGACTCGGGACATATAACTATGGCTACACCTTC.

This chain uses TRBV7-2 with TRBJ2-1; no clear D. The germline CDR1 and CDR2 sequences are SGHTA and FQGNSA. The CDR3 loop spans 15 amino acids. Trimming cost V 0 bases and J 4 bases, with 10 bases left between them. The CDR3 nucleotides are TGTGCCAGCAGCTTAGCTAGCCCTAGTTACAATGAGCAGTTCTTC. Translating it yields CASSLASPSYNEQFF.

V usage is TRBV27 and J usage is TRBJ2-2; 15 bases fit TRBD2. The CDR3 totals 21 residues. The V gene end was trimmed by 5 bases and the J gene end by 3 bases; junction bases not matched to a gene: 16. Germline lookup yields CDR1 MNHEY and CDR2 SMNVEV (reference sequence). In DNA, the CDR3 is TGTGCCAGCAGTCTCTCTTTCAGGACTAGCGGGAGGGCCAGGGACACCGGGGAGCTGTTTTTT. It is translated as CASSLSFRTSGRARDTGELFF.

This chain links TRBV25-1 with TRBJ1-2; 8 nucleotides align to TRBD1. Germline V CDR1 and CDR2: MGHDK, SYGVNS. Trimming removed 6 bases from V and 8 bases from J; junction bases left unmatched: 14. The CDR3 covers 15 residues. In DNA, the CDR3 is TGTGCCAGCAGCCGGACAGGGCAAGCGATCCGGGGCTACACCTTC. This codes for CASSRTGQAIRGYTF.